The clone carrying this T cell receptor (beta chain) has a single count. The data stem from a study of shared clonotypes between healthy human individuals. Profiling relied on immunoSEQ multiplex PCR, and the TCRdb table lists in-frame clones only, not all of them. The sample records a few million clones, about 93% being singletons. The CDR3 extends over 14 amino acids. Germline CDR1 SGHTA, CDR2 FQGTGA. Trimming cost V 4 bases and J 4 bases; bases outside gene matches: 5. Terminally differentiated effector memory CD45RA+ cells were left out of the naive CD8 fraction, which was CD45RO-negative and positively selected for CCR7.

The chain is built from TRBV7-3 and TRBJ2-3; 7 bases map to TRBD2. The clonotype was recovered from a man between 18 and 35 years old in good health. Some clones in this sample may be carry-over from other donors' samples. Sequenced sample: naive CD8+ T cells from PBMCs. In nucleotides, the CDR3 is TGTGCCAGCAGCTCGGGGGGTGCGTCAGATACGCAGTATTTT. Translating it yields CASSSGGASDTQYF.